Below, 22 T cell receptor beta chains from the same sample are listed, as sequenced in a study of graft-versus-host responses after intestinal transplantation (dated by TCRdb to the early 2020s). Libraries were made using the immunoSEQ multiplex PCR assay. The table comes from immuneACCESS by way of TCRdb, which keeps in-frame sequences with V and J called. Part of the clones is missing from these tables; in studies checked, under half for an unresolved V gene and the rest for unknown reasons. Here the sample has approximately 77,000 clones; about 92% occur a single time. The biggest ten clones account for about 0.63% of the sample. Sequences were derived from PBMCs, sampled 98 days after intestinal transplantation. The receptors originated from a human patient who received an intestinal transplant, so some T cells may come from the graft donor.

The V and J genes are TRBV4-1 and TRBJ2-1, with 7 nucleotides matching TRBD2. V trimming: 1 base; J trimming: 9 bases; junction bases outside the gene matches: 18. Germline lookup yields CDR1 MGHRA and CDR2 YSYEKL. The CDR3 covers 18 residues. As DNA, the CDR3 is TGCGCCAGCAGCCAAGCTCCGGGACTACACGCGCCGTCGGTTGAGCAGTTCTTC. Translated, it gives CASSQAPGLHAPSVEQFF.

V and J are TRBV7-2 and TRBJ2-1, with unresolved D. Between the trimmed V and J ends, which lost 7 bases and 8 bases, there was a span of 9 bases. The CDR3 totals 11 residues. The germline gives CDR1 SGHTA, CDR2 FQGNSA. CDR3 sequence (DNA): TGTGCCAGCACTCAGTTGTATGAGCAGTTCTTC. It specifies CASTQLYEQFF.

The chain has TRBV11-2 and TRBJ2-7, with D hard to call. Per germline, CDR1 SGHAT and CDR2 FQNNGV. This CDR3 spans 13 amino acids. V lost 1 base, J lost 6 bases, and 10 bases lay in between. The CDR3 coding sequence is TGTGCCAGCAGCTTAGGGCTCTCCCGCGAGCAGTACTTC. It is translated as CASSLGLSREQYF.

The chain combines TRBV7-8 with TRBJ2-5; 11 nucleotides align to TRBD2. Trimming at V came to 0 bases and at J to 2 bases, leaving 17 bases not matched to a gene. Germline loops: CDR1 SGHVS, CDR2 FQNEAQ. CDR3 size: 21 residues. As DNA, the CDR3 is TGTGCCAGCAGCTTAGCGGCTTTTTTCGAGGTAGCGGGAGGGCGACAAGAGACCCAGTACTTC. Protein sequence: CASSLAAFFEVAGGRQETQYF.

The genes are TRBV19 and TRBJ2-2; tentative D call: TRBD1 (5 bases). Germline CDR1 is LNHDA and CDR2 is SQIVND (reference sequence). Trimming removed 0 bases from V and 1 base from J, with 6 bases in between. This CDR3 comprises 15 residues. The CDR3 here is CASSIEGVNTGELFF. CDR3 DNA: TGTGCCAGTAGTATAGAAGGGGTGAACACCGGGGAGCTGTTTTTT.

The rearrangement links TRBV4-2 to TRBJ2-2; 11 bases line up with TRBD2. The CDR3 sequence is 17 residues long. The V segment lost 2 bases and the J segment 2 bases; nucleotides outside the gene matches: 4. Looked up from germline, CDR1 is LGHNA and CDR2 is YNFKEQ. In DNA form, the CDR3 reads TGTGCCAGCAGCCAACCGGGACTAGCGGTTAACACCGGGGAGCTGTTTTTT. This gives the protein CASSQPGLAVNTGELFF.

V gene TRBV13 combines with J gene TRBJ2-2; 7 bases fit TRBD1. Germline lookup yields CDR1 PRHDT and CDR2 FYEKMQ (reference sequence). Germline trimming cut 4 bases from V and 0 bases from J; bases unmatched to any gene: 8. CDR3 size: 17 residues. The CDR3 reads CASSSAWDSSNTGELFF. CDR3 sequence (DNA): TGTGCCAGCAGCTCCGCATGGGACAGCTCGAACACCGGGGAGCTGTTTTTT.

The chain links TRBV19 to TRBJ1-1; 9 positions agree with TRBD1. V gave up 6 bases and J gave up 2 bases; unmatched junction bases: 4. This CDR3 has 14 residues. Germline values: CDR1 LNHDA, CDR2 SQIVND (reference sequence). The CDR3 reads CASSHRGPNTEAFF. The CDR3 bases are TGTGCCAGTAGCCACAGGGGGCCCAACACTGAAGCTTTCTTT.

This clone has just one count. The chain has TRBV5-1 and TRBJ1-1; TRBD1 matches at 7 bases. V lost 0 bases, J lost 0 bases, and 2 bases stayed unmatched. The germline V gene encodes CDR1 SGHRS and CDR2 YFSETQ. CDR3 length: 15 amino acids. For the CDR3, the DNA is TGCGCCAGCAGCTTGGGAGACAGGGTGAACACTGAAGCTTTCTTT. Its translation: CASSLGDRVNTEAFF.

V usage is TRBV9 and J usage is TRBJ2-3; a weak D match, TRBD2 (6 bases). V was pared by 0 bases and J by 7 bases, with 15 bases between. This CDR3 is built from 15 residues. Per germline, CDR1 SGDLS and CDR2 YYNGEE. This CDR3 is CASSVGGASEYTQYF. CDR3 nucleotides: TGTGCCAGCAGCGTAGGAGGGGCTAGCGAGTATACGCAGTATTTT.

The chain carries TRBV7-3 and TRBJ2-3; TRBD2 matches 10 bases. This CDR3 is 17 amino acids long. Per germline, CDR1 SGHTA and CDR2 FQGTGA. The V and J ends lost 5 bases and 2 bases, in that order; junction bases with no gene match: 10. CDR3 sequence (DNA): TGTGCCAGCAGCGTGGGCCTTAGCGGGGGGAACACAGATACGCAGTATTTT. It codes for CASSVGLSGGNTDTQYF. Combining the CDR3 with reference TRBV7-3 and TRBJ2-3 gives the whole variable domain GAGVSQTPSNKVTEKGKYVELRCDPISGHTALYWYRQSLGQGPEFLIYFQGTGAADDSGLPNDRFFAVRPEGSVSTLKIQRTERGDSAVYLCASSVGLSGGNTDTQYFGPGTRLTVL.

CDR3 region: CASSPTTGVGNTIYF. Written as DNA, the CDR3 is TGCGCCAGCAGCCCTACTACAGGGGTCGGAAACACCATATATTTT. The chain links TRBV5-1 to TRBJ1-3; 7 bases line up with TRBD1. This CDR3 has 15 residues. Trimming removed 4 bases from V and 4 bases from J; junction bases left unmatched: 8. Germline values: CDR1 SGHRS, CDR2 YFSETQ.

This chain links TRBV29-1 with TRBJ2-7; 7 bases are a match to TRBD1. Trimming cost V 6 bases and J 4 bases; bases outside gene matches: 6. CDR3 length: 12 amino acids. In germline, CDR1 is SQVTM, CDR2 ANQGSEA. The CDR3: CSVGDRPYEQYF. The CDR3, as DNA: TGCAGCGTCGGGGACAGACCATACGAGCAGTACTTC.

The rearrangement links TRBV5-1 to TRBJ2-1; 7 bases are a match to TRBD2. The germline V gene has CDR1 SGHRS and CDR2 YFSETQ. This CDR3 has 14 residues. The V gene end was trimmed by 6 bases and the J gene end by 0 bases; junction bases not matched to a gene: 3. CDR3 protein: CASTAGDSYNEQFF. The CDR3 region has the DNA TGCGCCAGCACCGCGGGGGACTCCTACAATGAGCAGTTCTTC.

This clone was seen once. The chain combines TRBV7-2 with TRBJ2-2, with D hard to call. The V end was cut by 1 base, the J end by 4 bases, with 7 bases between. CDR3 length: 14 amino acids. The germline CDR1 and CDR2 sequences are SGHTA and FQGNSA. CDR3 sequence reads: CASSLGWGTGELFF. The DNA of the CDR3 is TGTGCCAGCAGCTTAGGGTGGGGCACCGGGGAGCTGTTTTTT.

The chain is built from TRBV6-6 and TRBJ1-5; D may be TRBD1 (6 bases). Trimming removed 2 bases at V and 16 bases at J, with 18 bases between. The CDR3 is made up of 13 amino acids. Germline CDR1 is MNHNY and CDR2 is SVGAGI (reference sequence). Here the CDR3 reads CASSYGEGDNPHF. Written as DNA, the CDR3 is TGTGCCAGCAGTTACGGGGAAGGGGACAACCCACATTTT.

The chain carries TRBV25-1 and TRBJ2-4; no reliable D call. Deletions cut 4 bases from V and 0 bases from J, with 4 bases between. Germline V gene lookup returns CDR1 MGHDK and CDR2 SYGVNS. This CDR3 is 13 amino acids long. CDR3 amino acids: CASSVGAKNIQYF. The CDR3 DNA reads TGTGCCAGCAGTGTGGGAGCCAAAAACATTCAGTACTTC.

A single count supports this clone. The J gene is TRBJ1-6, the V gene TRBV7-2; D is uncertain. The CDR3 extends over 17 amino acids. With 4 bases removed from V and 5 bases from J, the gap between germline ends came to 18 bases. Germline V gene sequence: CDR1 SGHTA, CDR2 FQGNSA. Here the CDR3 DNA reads TGTGCCAGCAGCTCCCGGGGTCGATGGGTGGATAATTCACCCCTCCACTTT. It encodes CASSSRGRWVDNSPLHF.

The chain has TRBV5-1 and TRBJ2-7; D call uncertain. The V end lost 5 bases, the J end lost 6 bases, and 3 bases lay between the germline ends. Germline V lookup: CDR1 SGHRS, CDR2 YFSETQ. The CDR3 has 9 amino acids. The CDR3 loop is CASRGEQYF. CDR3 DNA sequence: TGCGCCAGCAGAGGCGAGCAGTACTTC.

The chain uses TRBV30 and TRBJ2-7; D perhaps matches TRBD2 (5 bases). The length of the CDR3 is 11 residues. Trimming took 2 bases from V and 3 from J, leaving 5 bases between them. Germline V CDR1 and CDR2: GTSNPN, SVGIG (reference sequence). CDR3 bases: TGTGCCTGGAGTAGCGGCTACGAGCAGTACTTC. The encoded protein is CAWSSGYEQYF.

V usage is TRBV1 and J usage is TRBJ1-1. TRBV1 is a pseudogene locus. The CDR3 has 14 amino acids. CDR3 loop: CTSSQEIGGTEAFF. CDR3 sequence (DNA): TGCACCAGCAGCCAAGAAATAGGGGGGACTGAAGCTTTCTTT.

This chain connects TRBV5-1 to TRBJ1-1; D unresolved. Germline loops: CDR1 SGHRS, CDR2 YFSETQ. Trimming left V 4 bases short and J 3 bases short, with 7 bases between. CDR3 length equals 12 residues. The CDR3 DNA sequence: TGCGCCAGCAGCGGGGAGTACACTGAAGCTTTCTTT. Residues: CASSGEYTEAFF. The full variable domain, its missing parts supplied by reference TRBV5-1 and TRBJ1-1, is KAGVTQTPRYLIKTRGQQVTLSCSPISGHRSVSWYQQTPGQGLQFLFEYFSETQRNKGNFPGRFSGRQFSNSRSEMNVSTLELGDSALYLCASSGEYTEAFFGQGTRLTVV.